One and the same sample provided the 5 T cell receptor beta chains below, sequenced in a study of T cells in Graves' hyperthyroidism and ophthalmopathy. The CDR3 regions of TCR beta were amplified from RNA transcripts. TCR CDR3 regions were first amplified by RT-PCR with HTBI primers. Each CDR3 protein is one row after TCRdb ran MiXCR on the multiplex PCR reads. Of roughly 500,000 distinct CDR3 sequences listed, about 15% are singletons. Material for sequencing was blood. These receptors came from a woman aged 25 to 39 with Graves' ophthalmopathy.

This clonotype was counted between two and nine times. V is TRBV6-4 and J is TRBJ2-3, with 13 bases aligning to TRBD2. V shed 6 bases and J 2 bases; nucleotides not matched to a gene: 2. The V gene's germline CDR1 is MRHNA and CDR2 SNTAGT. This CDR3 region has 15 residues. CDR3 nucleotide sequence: TGTGCCAGCAGCGGACTAGCGGGAGACACAGATACGCAGTATTTT. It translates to CASSGLAGDTDTQYF.

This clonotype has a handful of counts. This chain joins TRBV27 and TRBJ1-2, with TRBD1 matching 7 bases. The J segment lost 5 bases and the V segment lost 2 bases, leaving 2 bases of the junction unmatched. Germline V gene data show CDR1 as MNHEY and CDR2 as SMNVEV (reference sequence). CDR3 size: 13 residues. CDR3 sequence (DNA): TGTGCCAGCAGTTTAAAGGGGGCGTATGGCTACACCTTC. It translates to CASSLKGAYGYTF.

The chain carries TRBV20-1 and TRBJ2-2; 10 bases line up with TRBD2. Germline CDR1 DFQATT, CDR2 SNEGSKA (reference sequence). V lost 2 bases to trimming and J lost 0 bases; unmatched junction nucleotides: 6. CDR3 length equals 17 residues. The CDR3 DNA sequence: TGCAGTGCTAGAAGGACTAGCGGCCCTCCGAACACCGGGGAGCTGTTTTTT. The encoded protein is CSARRTSGPPNTGELFF.

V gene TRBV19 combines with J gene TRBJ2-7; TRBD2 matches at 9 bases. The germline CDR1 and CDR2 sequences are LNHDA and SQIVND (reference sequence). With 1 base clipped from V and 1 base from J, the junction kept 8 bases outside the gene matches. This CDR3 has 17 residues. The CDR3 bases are TGTGCCAGTAGTATAGCGTCTAGCGGGGCGACTTCCTACGAGCAGTACTTC. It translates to CASSIASSGATSYEQYF.

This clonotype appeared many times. The CDR3 is CASSQGDVYIQYF. Here the CDR3 DNA reads TGTGCCAGCAGCCAAGGGGACGTGTACATTCAGTACTTC. The genes are TRBV3-1 and TRBJ2-4; possibly TRBD1 or TRBD2 for D (5 bases each). CDR1 and CDR2 from the germline V gene are LGHDT and YNNKEL (reference sequence). The CDR3 is 13 amino acids. With 1 base removed from V and 8 bases from J, the gap between germline ends came to 9 bases.